This TCR beta chain stems from a study of T-cell memory formation after mild COVID-19. Study background: Each donor largely had its own TCR clusters.

The CDR3 runs to 15 residues. The germline V gene has CDR1 SGHVS and CDR2 FQNEAQ. V gave up 6 bases and J gave up 4 bases, with 15 bases separating them. Remarks on this clonotype: What it binds is unknown.

Using its own MiXCR run on the 5' RACE reads, TCRdb lists one record per CDR3 protein. Counted here are under 400,000 distinct CDR3 sequences, 25% to 30% occurring once; the ten biggest clones make up approximately 13%. Study findings and constraints: Pre-infection memory held some responding clones, suggesting pre-existing cross-reactive T cells responded.

The chain has TRBV7-8 and TRBJ2-2; tentative D call: TRBD1 (6 bases). The sequence derives from an adult woman who had mild COVID-19 (a few samples of this study predate the infection). Cell type and time point are not known. Sequenced material: PBMCs or a T cell subset sorted from them (not recorded which). CDR3 DNA sequence: TGTGCCAGCAGGTTACAGGGTGGGCTCACCGGGGAGCTGTTTTTT. It is translated as CASRLQGGLTGELFF.